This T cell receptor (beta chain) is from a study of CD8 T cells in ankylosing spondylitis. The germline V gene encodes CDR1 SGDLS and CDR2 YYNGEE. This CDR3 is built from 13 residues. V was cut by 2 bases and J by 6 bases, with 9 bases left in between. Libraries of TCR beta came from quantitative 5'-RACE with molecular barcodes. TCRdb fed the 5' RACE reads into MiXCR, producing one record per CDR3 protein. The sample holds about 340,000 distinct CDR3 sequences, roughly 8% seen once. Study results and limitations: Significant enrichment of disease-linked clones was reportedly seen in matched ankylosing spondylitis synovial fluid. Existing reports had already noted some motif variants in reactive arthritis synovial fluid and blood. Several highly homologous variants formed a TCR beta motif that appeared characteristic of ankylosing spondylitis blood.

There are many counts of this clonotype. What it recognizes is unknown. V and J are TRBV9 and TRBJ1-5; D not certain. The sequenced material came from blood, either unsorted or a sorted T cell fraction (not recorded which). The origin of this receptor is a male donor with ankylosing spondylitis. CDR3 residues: CASSVGMSQPQHF. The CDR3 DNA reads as TGTGCCAGCAGCGTGGGAATGAGTCAGCCCCAGCATTTT.